This TCR beta chain came from a study of blood T cell repertoires in COVID-19. About the study: The cDNA or gDNA used as material had been derived from T cells, B-cell-depleted T cells, or PBMCs.

TCRdb keeps only in-frame clones here, not all; method: immunoSEQ multiplex PCR. The sample has approximately 41,000 clones; about 87% are singletons. Trimming cost V 2 bases and J 1 base, with 12 bases left between them. Germline values: CDR1 SGHKS, CDR2 YYEKEE (reference sequence). The CDR3 is 15 residues long. The sequencing sample was made of peripheral blood. The TCR was taken from a woman between 35 and 50 years old with acute or convalescent COVID-19. V usage is TRBV5-5 and J usage is TRBJ1-1, with D possibly being TRBD1 (6 bases). For the CDR3, the DNA is TGTGCCAGCAGCTTTACAGGGTCGTGGAACACTGAAGCTTTCTTT. Translating gives CASSFTGSWNTEAFF.